The clone carrying this T cell receptor (beta chain) was recorded a few times. Its antigen remains unknown. The sample is drawn from a study of cytomegalovirus exposure and HLA in healthy donors. Study-level findings and limits: The study designated some 180 TCR beta chains cytomegalovirus-associated.

The primer mix had 60 Vbeta and 13 Jbeta primers. Only in-frame clones appear in the TCRdb table, and some are missing; sequencing was by immunoSEQ multiplex PCR. Seen here are some 100,000 clones, around 84% observed once, and the top ten hold 1.2%. Sequenced sample: PBMCs. This TCR came from a woman aged 18-29 years in good health and CMV-seronegative.

CDR3 nucleotide sequence: TGTGCCAGTAGTACCCTAGGGGGCGCGGAAAAACTGTTTTTT. Its translation is CASSTLGGAEKLFF. The chain is built from TRBV19 and TRBJ1-4; 7 bases fit TRBD1. CDR3 length: 14 residues. Trimming cost V 4 bases and J 8 bases; bases outside gene matches: 7. Germline V CDR1 and CDR2: LNHDA, SQIVND (reference sequence).